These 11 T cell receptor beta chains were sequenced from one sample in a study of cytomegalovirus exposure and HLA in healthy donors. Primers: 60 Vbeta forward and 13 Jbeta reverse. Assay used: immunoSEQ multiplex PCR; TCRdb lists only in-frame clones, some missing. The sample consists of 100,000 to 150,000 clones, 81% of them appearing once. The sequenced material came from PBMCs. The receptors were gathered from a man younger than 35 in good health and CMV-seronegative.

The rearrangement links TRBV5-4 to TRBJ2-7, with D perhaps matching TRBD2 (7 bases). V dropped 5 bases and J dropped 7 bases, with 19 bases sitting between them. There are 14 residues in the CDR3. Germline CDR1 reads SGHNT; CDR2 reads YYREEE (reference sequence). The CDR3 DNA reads TGTGCCAGCAGAGTTTATTCGGGGGGCGGGGAGCAGTACTTC. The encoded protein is CASRVYSGGGEQYF. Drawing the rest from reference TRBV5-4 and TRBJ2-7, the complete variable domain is ETGVTQSPTHLIKTRGQQVTLRCSSQSGHNTVSWYQQALGQGPQFIFQYYREEENGRGNFPPRFSGLQFPNYSSELNVNALELDDSALYLCASRVYSGGGEQYFGPGTRLTVT.

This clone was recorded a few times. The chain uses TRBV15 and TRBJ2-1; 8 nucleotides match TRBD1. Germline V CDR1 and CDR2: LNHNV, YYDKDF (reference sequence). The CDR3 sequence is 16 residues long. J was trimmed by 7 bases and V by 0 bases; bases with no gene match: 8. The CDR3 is CATSRDPQGAGNEQFF. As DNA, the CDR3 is TGTGCCACCAGCAGAGATCCCCAGGGGGCTGGAAATGAGCAGTTCTTC.

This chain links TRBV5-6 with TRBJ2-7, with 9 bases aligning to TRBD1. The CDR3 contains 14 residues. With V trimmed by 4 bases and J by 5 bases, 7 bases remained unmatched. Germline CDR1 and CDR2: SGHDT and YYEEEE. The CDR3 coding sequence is TGTGCCAGCAGCCCACCGGGACAGGGTAACGAGCAGTACTTC. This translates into CASSPPGQGNEQYF.

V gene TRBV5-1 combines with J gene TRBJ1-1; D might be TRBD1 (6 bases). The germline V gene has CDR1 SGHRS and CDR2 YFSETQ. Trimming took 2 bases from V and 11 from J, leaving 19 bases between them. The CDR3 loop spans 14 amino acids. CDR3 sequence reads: CASSLDWGGSLAFF. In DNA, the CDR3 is TGCGCCAGCAGCTTAGATTGGGGGGGCTCGTTGGCTTTCTTT.

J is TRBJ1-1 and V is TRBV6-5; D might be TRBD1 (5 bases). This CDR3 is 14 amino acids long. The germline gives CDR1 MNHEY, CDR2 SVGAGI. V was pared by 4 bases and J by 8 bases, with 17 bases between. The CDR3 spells CASSSEWTFLEAFF. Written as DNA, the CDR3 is TGTGCCAGCAGTTCGGAATGGACATTCTTAGAAGCTTTCTTT.

CDR3 sequence: CASSGGTGGKETQYF. The CDR3 nucleotides read TGTGCCAGCAGTGGGGGGACAGGGGGCAAAGAGACCCAGTACTTC. This chain uses TRBV25-1 with TRBJ2-5, with 12 bases lining up with TRBD1. Germline V gives CDR1 MGHDK, CDR2 SYGVNS. V lost 4 bases and J lost 3; bases outside the gene matches: 3. This CDR3 is built from 15 residues.

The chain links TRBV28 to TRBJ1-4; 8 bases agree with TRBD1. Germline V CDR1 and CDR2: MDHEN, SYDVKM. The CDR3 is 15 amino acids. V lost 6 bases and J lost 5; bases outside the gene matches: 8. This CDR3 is CASSLWTGPNEKLFF. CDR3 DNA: TGTGCCAGCAGCCTCTGGACAGGGCCGAATGAAAAACTGTTTTTT.

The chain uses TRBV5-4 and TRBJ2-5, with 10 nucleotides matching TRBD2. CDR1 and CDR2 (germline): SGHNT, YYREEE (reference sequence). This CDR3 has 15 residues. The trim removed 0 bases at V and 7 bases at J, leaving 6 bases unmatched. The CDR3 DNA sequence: TGTGCCAGCAGCTTGGTGGGGACTAGCGCCGGGACCCAGTACTTC. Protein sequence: CASSLVGTSAGTQYF.

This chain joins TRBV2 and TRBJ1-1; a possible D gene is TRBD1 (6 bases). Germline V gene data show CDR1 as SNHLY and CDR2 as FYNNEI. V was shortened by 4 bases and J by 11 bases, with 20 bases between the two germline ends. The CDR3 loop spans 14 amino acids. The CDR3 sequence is CASSVPGAGRGAFF. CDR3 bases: TGTGCCAGCAGTGTCCCAGGAGCAGGGAGGGGGGCTTTCTTT. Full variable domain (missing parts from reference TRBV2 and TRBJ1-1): EPEVTQTPSHQVTQMGQEVILRCVPISNHLYFYWYRQILGQKVEFLVSFYNNEISEKSEIFDDQFSVERPDGSNFTLKIRSTKLEDSAMYFCASSVPGAGRGAFFGQGTRLTVV.

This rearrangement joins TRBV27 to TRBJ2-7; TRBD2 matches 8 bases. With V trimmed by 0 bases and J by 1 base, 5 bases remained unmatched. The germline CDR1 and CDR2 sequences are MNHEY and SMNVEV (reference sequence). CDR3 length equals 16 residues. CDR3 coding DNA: TGTGCCAGCAGTTTATCTGCAGGACTAGCATCCTACGAGCAGTACTTC. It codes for CASSLSAGLASYEQYF.

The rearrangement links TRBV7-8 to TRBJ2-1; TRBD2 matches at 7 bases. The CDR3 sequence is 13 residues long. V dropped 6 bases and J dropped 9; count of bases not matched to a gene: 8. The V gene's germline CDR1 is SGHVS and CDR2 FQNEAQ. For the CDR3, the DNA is TGTGCCAGCAGGACCACTAGCGAAACTGAGCAGTTCTTC. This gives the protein CASRTTSETEQFF.